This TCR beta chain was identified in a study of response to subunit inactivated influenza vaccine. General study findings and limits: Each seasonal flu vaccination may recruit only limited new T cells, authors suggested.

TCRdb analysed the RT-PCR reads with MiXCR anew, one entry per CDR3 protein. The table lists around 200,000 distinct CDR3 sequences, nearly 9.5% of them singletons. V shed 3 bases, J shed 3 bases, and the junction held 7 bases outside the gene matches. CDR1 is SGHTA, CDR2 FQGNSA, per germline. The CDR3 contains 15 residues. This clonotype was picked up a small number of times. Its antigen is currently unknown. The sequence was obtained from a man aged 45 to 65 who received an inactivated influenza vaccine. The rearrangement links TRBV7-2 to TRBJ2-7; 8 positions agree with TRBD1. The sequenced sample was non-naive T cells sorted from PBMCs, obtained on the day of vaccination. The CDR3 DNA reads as TGTGCCAGCAGCTTGTACGGGACAGGAGACTACGAGCAGTACTTC. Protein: CASSLYGTGDYEQYF.